Listed here are 3 T cell receptor beta chains from one sample, sequenced in a study of tumor-infiltrating lymphocytes in primary liver carcinoma. Co-extraction yielded RNA and DNA from roughly 20-30 mg of unsorted bulk tissue. Total RNA amounting to roughly 450 ng was the source from which TCR beta cDNA was made with a constant-region primer. The TCR beta library was amplified through three nested multiplex PCR rounds in a modified ARM-PCR procedure. Running 10 cycles apiece, the first two PCR rounds relied on TRBV1-TRBV30 forward primers together with a C-beta reverse primer. Each CDR3 protein is one row after TCRdb ran MiXCR on the multiplex PCR reads. The sample contains some 190,000 distinct CDR3 sequences, 85% of which appear only once. The sample comprised tumor tissue from primary liver carcinoma. All receptors come from a man between 40 and 49 years old with primary liver carcinoma and hepatitis B virus infection.

V is TRBV4-3 and J is TRBJ2-5, with 10 bases identical to TRBD2. The V and J ends lost 1 base and 5 bases, in that order; junction bases with no gene match: 10. CDR1 and CDR2 (germline): LGHNA, YSLEER. The CDR3 consists of 17 residues. The CDR3 protein is CASSQVVSGRTGETQYF. CDR3 nucleotides: TGCGCCAGCAGCCAAGTGGTTAGCGGGAGGACCGGTGAGACCCAGTACTTC.

On this clonotype: The missing conserved phenylalanine or tryptophan at the end of this CDR3 makes a read error likely. The chain links TRBV5-6 to TRBJ2-2; 8 nucleotides align to TRBD2. Germline CDR1 reads SGHDT; CDR2 reads YYEEEE. The CDR3 is 17 residues long. Here the CDR3 DNA reads TGTACCAGGAGCTTATGGGGACTAGTGCGGACAACCGGGGAGCTGTTTTTA. Amino acid sequence: CTRSLWGLVRTTGELFL.

Worth noting for this clonotype: The junction departs from the called germline gene at one end, perhaps through a read error. CDR3 in DNA: TGTACCGGCAGTGACAGCTTATCCGAAAACAATGAGCAGTTTTTC. It codes for CTGSDSLSENNEQFF. V gene TRBV7-9 combines with J gene TRBJ2-1, with D maybe TRBD1 (5 bases). This CDR3 is 15 amino acids long. Germline CDR1 is SEHNR and CDR2 is FQNEAQ (reference sequence).